One and the same sample provided the 10 T cell receptor beta chains below, sequenced in a study of cytomegalovirus exposure and HLA in healthy donors. Primers included in the PCR were 60 Vbeta and 13 Jbeta primers. Only in-frame clones appear in the TCRdb table, and some are missing; sequencing was by immunoSEQ multiplex PCR. Found here are 90,000 to 150,000 clones, roughly 78% of them singletons; the top ten hold 3% to 4%. Sequenced sample: PBMCs. The receptor set was obtained from a woman aged 25 to 39 in good health and CMV-seropositive.

V and J are TRBV10-3 and TRBJ1-2; D might be TRBD1 (5 bases). This CDR3 has 14 residues. V lost 4 bases to trimming and J lost 7 bases, with 16 bases between them. CDR1 ENHRY and CDR2 SYGVKD come from the germline V gene. CDR3 protein: CAISGQSIGSGYTF. The CDR3 nucleotides are TGTGCCATCAGTGGACAGTCAATCGGGTCTGGCTACACCTTC.

The chain carries TRBV4-2 and TRBJ1-5; a weak D match, TRBD1 (5 bases). The CDR3 runs to 14 residues. Trimming left V 0 bases short and J 8 bases short, with 11 bases between. Germline V CDR1 and CDR2: LGHNA, YNFKEQ. CDR3 in amino acids: CASSQDNGGEPQHF. The CDR3, as DNA: TGTGCCAGCAGCCAAGATAACGGGGGAGAGCCCCAGCATTTT.

V is TRBV5-6 and J is TRBJ1-2; TRBD1 matches 7 bases. This CDR3 has 13 residues. CDR1 SGHDT and CDR2 YYEEEE come from the germline V gene. The V and J ends lost 0 bases and 8 bases, in that order; junction bases with no gene match: 4. This CDR3 is CASSLVRGRGYTF. CDR3 DNA sequence: TGTGCCAGCAGCTTGGTCAGGGGGAGAGGCTACACCTTC.

The genes are TRBV6-5 and TRBJ2-1, with 11 positions matching TRBD2. The CDR3 runs 14 residues. J was trimmed by 12 bases and V by 3 bases; bases with no gene match: 7. The V gene's germline CDR1 is MNHEY and CDR2 SVGAGI. The chain's CDR3 is CASSYSSGGSRQFF. The CDR3 DNA follows: TGTGCCAGCAGTTATTCTAGCGGGGGGAGTAGGCAGTTCTTC.

The rearrangement links TRBV4-3 to TRBJ2-7; 12 nucleotides agree with TRBD2. Germline lookup yields CDR1 LGHNA and CDR2 YSLEER. This CDR3 contains 17 residues. With 3 bases clipped from V and 3 bases from J, the junction kept 9 bases outside the gene matches. The CDR3: CASSQATTSGGYYEQYF. CDR3 coding DNA: TGCGCCAGCAGCCAGGCGACGACTAGCGGGGGTTACTACGAGCAGTACTTC.

V and J are TRBV5-4 and TRBJ2-7; a weak D match, TRBD1 (6 bases). Germline lookup yields CDR1 SGHNT and CDR2 YYREEE (reference sequence). The length of the CDR3 is 13 residues. The V and J ends lost 2 bases and 4 bases respectively, with 10 bases between them. CDR3 sequence: CASSFGTNYEQYF. The CDR3 region has the DNA TGTGCCAGCAGCTTCGGGACAAATTACGAGCAGTACTTC.

The chain is built from TRBV6-5 and TRBJ2-5, with 11 bases lining up with TRBD1. Trimming at V came to 2 bases and at J to 4 bases, leaving 6 bases not matched to a gene. Germline CDR1 and CDR2: MNHEY and SVGAGI. The CDR3 contains 16 residues. The CDR3 DNA reads as TGTGCCAGCAGTTACCGGACAGGGGGCTCGGGAGAGACCCAGTACTTC. Protein: CASSYRTGGSGETQYF.

J is TRBJ2-1 and V is TRBV10-3; TRBD2 aligns across 10 bases. The CDR3 runs 17 residues. CDR1 ENHRY and CDR2 SYGVKD come from the germline V gene. J was trimmed by 4 bases and V by 0 bases; bases with no gene match: 6. CDR3 coding DNA: TGTGCCATCAGTGAGTCGATCAGCGGGGGGGGGTACAATGAGCAGTTCTTC. It specifies CAISESISGGGYNEQFF.

The V call is TRBV28, the J call TRBJ1-2; D uncertain. This CDR3 is built from 17 residues. CDR1 and CDR2 (germline): MDHEN, SYDVKM. V was trimmed by 3 bases and J by 4 bases, leaving 21 bases between them. CDR3 residues: CASSLGVDKYRSYGYTF. CDR3 DNA sequence: TGTGCCAGCAGTTTGGGCGTCGATAAATACAGATCCTATGGCTACACCTTC.

This sequence joins TRBV2 and TRBJ1-5; 7 bases are a match to TRBD1. This CDR3 is built from 16 residues. Germline V gene sequence: CDR1 SNHLY, CDR2 FYNNEI. V gave up 2 bases and J gave up 7 bases; unmatched junction bases: 11. The CDR3 loop is CASSEPAGGMGQPQHF. The CDR3 nucleotides read TGTGCCAGCAGTGAACCGGCAGGGGGGATGGGACAGCCCCAGCATTTT.